This TCR beta chain comes out of a study of blood T cell repertoires in COVID-19. Study as a whole: PBMCs, B-cell-depleted T cells, or T cells were the source of the cDNA or gDNA that made up the material.

Assay: immunoSEQ multiplex PCR; the TCRdb copy retains only in-frame clones and omits some. The data hold approximately 260,000 clones, with roughly 87% observed a single time. The study recruited people aged roughly 18 to 89 years across about two dozen US areas. Self-reported history from a screening survey and questionnaire set each donor's cohort. The ends lost 7 bases at V and 4 bases at J; junction bases unmatched: 9. There are 14 residues in the CDR3. Germline lookup yields CDR1 MNHEY and CDR2 SVGAGI. The chain links TRBV6-5 to TRBJ1-2; 7 bases fit TRBD1. Sequences were obtained from PBMCs or T cells enriched from blood (not recorded which). The TCR was taken from a woman aged 30 to 39 with acute COVID-19. As DNA, the CDR3 is TGTGCCAGCAAGCCCGGACAGGTTTCCTATGGCTACACCTTC. Encoded protein: CASKPGQVSYGYTF.